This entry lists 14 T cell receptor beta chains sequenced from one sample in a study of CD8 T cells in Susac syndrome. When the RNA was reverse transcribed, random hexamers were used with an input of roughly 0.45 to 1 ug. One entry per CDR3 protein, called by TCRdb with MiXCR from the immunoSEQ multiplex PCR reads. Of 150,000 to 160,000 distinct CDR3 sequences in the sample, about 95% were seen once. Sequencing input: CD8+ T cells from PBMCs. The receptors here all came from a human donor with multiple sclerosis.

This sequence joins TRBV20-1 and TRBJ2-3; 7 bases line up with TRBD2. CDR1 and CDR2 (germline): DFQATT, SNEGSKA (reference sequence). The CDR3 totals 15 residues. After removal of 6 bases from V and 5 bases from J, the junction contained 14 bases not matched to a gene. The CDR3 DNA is TGCAGTGCCTCGGCGGAGCGGGGATTAGGAGATACGCAGTATTTT. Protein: CSASAERGLGDTQYF.

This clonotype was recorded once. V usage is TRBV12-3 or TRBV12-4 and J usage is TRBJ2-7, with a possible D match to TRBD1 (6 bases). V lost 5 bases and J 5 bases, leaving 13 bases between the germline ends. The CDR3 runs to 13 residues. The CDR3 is CASSPTGTHEQYF. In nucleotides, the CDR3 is TGTGCCAGCAGTCCAACAGGGACCCACGAGCAGTACTTC.

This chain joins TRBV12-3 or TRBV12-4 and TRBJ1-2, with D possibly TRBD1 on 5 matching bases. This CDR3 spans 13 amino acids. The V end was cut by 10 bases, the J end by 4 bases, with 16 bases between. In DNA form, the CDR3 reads TGTGCCACTCTGAGGGGAGGAGGCTATGGCTACACCTTC. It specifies CATLRGGGYGYTF.

The CDR3 here is CTSSPRSPYNEQFF. The CDR3 DNA follows: TGCACCAGCAGCCCACGGAGTCCCTACAATGAGCAGTTCTTC. This rearrangement joins TRBV1 to TRBJ2-1. TRBV1 is marked as a pseudogene. The length of the CDR3 is 14 residues.

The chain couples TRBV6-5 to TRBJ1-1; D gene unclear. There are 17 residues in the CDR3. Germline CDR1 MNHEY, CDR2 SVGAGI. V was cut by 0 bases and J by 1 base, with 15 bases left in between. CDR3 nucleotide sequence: TGTGCCAGCAGTTACTCCTTGGTTAGCCTACCGAACACTGAAGCTTTCTTT. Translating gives CASSYSLVSLPNTEAFF.

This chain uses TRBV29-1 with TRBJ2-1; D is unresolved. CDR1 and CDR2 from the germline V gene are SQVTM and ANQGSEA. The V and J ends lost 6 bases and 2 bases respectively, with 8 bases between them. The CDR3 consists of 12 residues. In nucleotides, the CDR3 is TGCAGCGTCAACGGCCCCTACAATGAGCAGTTCTTC. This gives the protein CSVNGPYNEQFF.

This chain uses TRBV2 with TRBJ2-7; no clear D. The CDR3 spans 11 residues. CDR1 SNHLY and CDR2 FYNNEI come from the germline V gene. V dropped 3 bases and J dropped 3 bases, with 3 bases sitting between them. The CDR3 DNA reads TGTGCCAGCAGTGACAACTACGAGCAGTACTTC. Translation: CASSDNYEQYF.

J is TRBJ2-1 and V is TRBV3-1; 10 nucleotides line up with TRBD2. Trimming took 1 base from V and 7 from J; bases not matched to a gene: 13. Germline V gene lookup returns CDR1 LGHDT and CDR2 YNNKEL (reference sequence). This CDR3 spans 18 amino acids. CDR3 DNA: TGTGCCAGCAGCCAAGGCTCTAGCGGGGGCCCCCTTAGGAATGAGCAGTTCTTC. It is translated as CASSQGSSGGPLRNEQFF.

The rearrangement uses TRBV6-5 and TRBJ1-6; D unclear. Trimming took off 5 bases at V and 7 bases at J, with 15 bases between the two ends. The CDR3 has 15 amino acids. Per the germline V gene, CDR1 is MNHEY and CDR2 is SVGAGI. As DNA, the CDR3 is TGTGCCAGCAGTCTCAGCCACGGACCCAATTCACCCCTCCACTTT. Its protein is CASSLSHGPNSPLHF.

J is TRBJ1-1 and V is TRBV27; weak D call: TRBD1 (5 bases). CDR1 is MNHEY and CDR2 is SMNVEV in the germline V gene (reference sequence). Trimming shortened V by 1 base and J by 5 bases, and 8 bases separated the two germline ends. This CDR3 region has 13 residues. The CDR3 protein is CASSLWGSTEAFF. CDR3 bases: TGTGCCAGCAGTTTATGGGGGTCGACTGAAGCTTTCTTT.

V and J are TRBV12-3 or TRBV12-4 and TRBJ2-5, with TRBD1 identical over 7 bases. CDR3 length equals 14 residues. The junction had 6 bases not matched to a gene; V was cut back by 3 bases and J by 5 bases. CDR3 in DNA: TGTGCCAGCAGTTTTCTTAGGGGGCCGGAGACCCAGTACTTC. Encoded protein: CASSFLRGPETQYF.

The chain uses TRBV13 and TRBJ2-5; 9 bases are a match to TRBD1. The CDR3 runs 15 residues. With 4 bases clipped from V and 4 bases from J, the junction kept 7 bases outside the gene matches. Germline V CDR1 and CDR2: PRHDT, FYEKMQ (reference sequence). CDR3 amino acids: CASSSPLGQGETQYF. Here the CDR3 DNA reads TGTGCCAGCAGCTCACCCTTGGGACAGGGAGAGACCCAGTACTTC. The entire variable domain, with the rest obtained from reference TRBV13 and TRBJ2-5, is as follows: AAGVIQSPRHLIKEKRETATLKCYPIPRHDTVYWYQQGPGQDPQFLISFYEKMQSDKGSIPDRFSAQQFSDYHSELNMSSLELGDSALYFCASSSPLGQGETQYFGPGTRLLVL.

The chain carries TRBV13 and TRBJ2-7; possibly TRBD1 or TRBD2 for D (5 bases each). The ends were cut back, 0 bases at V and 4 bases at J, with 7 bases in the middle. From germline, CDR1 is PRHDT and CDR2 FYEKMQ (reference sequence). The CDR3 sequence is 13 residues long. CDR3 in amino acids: CASSLGGRYEQYF. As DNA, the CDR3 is TGTGCCAGCAGCTTAGGGGGACGGTACGAGCAGTACTTC.

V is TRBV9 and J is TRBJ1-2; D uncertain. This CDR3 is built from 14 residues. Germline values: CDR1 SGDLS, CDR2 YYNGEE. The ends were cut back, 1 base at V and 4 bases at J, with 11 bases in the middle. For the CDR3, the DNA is TGTGCCAGCAGCGTATCGGGCAGCTCCTATGGCTACACCTTC. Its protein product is CASSVSGSSYGYTF.